The present TCR beta chain was sequenced within a study of siplizumab effects on memory and regulatory T cells. Worth noting for this clone: What it binds is unknown.

The table came from immunoSEQ multiplex PCR; TCRdb's copy has only in-frame clones and leaves some out. The data contain under 130,000 clones, more than 85% of them singletons. With 0 bases removed from V and 2 bases from J, the gap between germline ends came to 12 bases. Germline CDR1 is SGHTS and CDR2 is YDEGEE. The CDR3 loop spans 15 amino acids. Broader study findings: Tregs proliferating in siplizumab cultures lacked confirmation of their suppressive function. Solely a minor proportion of alloreactive clones could be assigned to unstimulated subsets.

This sequence originates from a human donor in good health. The rearrangement uses TRBV5-8 and TRBJ2-7; D is unresolved. Material: CD4+ T cells sorted from blood. Here the CDR3 reads CASSLGTGSTYEQYF. CDR3 in DNA: TGTGCCAGCAGCTTGGGCACCGGGTCTACCTACGAGCAGTACTTC. Complete variable domain (other parts from reference TRBV5-8 and TRBJ2-7): EAGVTQSPTHLIKTRGQQATLRCSPISGHTSVYWYQQALGLGLQFLLWYDEGEERNRGNFPPRFSGRQFPNYSSELNVNALELEDSALYLCASSLGTGSTYEQYFGPGTRLTVT.